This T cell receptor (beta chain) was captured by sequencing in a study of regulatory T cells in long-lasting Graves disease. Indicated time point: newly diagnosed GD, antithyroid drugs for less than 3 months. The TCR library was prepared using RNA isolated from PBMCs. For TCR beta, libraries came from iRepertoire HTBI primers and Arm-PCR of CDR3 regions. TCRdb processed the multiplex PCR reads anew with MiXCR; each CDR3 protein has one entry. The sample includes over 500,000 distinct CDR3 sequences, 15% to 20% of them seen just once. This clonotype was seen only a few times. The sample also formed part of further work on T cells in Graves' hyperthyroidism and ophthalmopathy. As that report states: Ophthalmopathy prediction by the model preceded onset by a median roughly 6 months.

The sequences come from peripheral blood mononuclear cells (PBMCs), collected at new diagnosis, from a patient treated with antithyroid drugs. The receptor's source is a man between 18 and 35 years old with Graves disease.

CDR3 nucleotide sequence: TGTGCCATCCACTCTGACACAGATACGCAGTATTTT. Its translation: CAIHSDTDTQYF. V is TRBV10-3 and J is TRBJ2-3; no reliable D call. V lost 8 bases, J lost 2 bases, and 8 bases lay in between. The CDR3 contains 12 residues. Germline loops: CDR1 ENHRY, CDR2 SYGVKD.